The sequence of this T cell receptor (beta chain) was determined in a study of patients and donors after allogeneic stem cell transplantation. Each CDR3 protein is one row after TCRdb ran MiXCR on the RT-PCR reads. The sample lists 200,000 to 250,000 distinct CDR3 sequences, 13% to 15% occurring once. The CDR3 covers 12 residues. V lost 5 bases and J 6 bases, leaving 8 bases between the germline ends. CDR1 is SEHNR and CDR2 is FQNEAQ in the germline V gene (reference sequence). This clonotype showed up just a few times. This TCR was sampled from a human donor who was either an allogeneic HSCT recipient or a stem cell or donor lymphocyte infusion donor (not recorded which). It is not recorded whose cells these are; they may come from a transplant donor. This rearrangement joins TRBV7-9 to TRBJ1-5; D gene uncertain. The sequencing input was blood, either unsorted or a sorted T cell fraction (not recorded which). For the CDR3, the DNA is TGTGCCAGCAGCGAAGGGAGTCAGCCCCAGCATTTT. Translation: CASSEGSQPQHF. The whole variable domain, remainder taken from reference TRBV7-9 and TRBJ1-5, is DTGVSQNPRHKITKRGQNVTFRCDPISEHNRLYWYRQTLGQGPEFLTYFQNEAQLEKSRLLSDRFSAERPKGSFSTLEIQRTEQGDSAMYLCASSEGSQPQHFGDGTRLSIL.